This T cell receptor beta chain originates from a study of blood T cell repertoires in COVID-19. This clone was seen just once. In the original analysis: Reference gene primer amplification gave nucleated cell count estimates. Profiled with immunoSEQ multiplex PCR; TCRdb holds only in-frame clones, not every one. That table furnishes V, J and clone size, whereas the DNA furnished D and trimming. The sample lists 150,000 to 200,000 clones; around nine tenths were seen once. The CDR3 extends over 12 amino acids. In germline, CDR1 is LNHDA, CDR2 SQIVND (reference sequence). The V gene end was trimmed by 4 bases and the J gene end by 4 bases; junction bases not matched to a gene: 0.

The receptor's source is a man aged 40-55 years with active or convalescent COVID-19. The chain uses TRBV19 and TRBJ1-2; 7 nucleotides match TRBD1. Sequencing was carried out using peripheral blood. CDR3 sequence: CASSNRGYGYTF. The CDR3 coding sequence is TGTGCCAGTAGTAACAGGGGCTATGGCTACACCTTC.